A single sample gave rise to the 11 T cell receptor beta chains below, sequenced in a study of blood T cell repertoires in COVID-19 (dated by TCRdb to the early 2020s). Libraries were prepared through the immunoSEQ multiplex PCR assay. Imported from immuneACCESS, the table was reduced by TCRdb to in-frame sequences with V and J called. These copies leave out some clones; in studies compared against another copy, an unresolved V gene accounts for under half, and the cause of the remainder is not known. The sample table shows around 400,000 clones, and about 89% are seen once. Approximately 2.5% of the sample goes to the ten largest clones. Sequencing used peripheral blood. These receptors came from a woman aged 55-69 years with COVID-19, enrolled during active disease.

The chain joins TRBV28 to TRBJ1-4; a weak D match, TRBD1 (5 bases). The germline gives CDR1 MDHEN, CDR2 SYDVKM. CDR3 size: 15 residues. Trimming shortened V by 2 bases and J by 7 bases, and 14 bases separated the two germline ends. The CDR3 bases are TGTGCCAGCAGTTTACGTATTAGGGGAGGTGAAAAACTGTTTTTT. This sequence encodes CASSLRIRGGEKLFF.

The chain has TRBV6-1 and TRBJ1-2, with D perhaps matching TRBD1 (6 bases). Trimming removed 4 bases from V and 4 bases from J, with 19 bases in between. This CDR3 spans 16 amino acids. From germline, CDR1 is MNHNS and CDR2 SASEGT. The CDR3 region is CASSGRFPTGAYGYTF. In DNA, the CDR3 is TGTGCCAGCAGTGGACGCTTTCCGACAGGTGCCTATGGCTACACCTTC.

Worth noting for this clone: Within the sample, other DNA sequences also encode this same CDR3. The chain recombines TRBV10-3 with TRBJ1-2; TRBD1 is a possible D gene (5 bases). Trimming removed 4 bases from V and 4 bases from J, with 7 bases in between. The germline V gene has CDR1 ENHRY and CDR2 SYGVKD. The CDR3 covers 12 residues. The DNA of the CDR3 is TGTGCCATCAGTGGGGGGGGCTATGGCTACACCTTC. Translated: CAISGGGYGYTF.

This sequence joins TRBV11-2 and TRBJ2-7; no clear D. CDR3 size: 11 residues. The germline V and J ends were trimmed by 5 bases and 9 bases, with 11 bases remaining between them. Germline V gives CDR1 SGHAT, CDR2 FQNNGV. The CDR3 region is CASSTTRVQYF. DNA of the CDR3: TGTGCCAGCAGCACTACCCGGGTGCAGTACTTC.

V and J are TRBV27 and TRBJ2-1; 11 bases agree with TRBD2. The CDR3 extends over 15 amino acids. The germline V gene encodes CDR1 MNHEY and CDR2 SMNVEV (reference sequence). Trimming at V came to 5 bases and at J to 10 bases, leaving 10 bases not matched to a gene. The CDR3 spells CASSPYSGGAKEQFF. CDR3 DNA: TGTGCCAGCAGTCCCTATAGCGGGGGGGCCAAAGAGCAGTTCTTC.

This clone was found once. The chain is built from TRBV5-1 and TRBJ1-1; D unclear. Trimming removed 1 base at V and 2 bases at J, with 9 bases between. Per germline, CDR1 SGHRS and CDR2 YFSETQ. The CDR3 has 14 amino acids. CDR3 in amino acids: CASSLSVGNTEAFF. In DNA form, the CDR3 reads TGCGCCAGCAGCTTGTCCGTGGGCAACACTGAAGCTTTCTTT.

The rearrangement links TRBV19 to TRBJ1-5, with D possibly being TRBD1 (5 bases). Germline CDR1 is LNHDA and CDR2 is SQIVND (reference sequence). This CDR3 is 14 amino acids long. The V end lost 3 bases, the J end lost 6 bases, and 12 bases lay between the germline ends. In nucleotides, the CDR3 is TGTGCCAGTAGTATTGGCAGGGATCTTCAGCCCCAGCATTTT. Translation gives CASSIGRDLQPQHF.

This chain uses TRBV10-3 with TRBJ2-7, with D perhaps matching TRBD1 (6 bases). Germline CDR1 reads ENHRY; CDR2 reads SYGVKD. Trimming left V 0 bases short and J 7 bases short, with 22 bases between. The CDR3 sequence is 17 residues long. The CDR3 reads CAISESRVDSVGREQYF. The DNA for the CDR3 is TGTGCCATCAGTGAGTCGCGGGTGGACAGCGTTGGACGGGAGCAGTACTTC.

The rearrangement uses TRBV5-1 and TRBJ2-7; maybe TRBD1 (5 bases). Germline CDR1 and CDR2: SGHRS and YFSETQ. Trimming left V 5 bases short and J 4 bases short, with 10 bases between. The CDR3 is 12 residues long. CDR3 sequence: CASSDSQYEQYF. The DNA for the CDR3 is TGCGCCAGCAGTGACAGTCAATACGAGCAGTACTTC.

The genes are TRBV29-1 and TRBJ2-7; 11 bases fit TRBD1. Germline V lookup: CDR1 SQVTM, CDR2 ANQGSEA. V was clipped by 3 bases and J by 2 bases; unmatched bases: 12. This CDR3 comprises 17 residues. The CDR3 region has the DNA TGCAGCGTTGATCAAAGATCCGGGACAGGGGGTGCCTACGAGCAGTACTTC. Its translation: CSVDQRSGTGGAYEQYF.

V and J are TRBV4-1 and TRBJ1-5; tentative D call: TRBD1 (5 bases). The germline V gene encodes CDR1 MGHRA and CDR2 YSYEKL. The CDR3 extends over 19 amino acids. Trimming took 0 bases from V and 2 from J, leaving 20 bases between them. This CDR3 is CASSQDPDAGLRGNQPQHF. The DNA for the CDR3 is TGCGCCAGCAGCCAAGATCCCGACGCGGGGCTGAGGGGCAATCAGCCCCAGCATTTT.